Listed below are T cell receptor beta chains from one sample, sequenced in a study of T cell changes during pregnancy in multiple sclerosis. Assay: immunoSEQ multiplex PCR; the TCRdb copy retains only in-frame clones and omits some. The data show approximately 100,000 clones, 92% seen once. The sequenced sample was peripheral blood, obtained after pregnancy. Source of these receptors: a female donor in good health, enrolled as a control in a pregnancy study. The conserved cysteine and the conserved F or W are not part of the CDR3 here. The order of the fields is V gene, J gene, CDR3 protein.

V gene: TRBV18; J gene: TRBJ2-7; CDR3 protein: ASSPPTNAFPYEQY
V gene: TRBV5-6; J gene: TRBJ2-2; CDR3 protein: ASSLVTAEPTGELF
V gene: TRBV2; J gene: TRBJ2-5; CDR3 protein: ASSGTSGGETQY
V gene: TRBV19; J gene: TRBJ2-4; CDR3 protein: ASSMSGTDENIQY
V gene: TRBV7-8; J gene: TRBJ1-1; CDR3 protein: ASIQDTNTEAF
V gene: TRBV7-9; J gene: TRBJ2-3; CDR3 protein: ASSLGSYSTDTQY
V gene: TRBV28; J gene: TRBJ1-5; CDR3 protein: ASTPYRGNQPQH
V gene: TRBV5-8; J gene: TRBJ2-2; CDR3 protein: ASSLIGLDTGELF
V gene: TRBV11-2; J gene: TRBJ2-7; CDR3 protein: ASSLDRGSVYEQY
V gene: TRBV5-6; J gene: TRBJ1-2; CDR3 protein: ASSIYDSGYT
V gene: TRBV7-9; J gene: TRBJ1-2; CDR3 protein: ASSPRDRAFGYT
V gene: TRBV28; J gene: TRBJ2-1; CDR3 protein: ASSLSGRYNEQF
V gene: TRBV7-7; J gene: TRBJ1-3; CDR3 protein: ASSVTLDSGNTIY
V gene: TRBV5-1; J gene: TRBJ1-5; CDR3 protein: ASSLQGLGQPQH
V gene: TRBV29-1; J gene: TRBJ2-3; CDR3 protein: SATGGSGADTQY
V gene: TRBV7-9; J gene: TRBJ2-5; CDR3 protein: ASSLSHYEGEETQY
V gene: TRBV18; J gene: TRBJ2-7; CDR3 protein: ASSPTGEDEQY
V gene: TRBV9; J gene: TRBJ2-1; CDR3 protein: ASSVGLAGTLEQF
V gene: TRBV6-5; J gene: TRBJ1-1; CDR3 protein: ASSNPGQQAEAF
V gene: TRBV7-3; J gene: TRBJ2-1; CDR3 protein: ASSFQAGAYNEQF
V gene: TRBV14; J gene: TRBJ1-1; CDR3 protein: ASSPGVRGAF
V gene: TRBV12-1; J gene: TRBJ2-6; CDR3 protein: ASAGPRANVLT
V gene: TRBV5-6; J gene: TRBJ1-2; CDR3 protein: ASSVGTEANYGYT
V gene: TRBV19; J gene: TRBJ1-2; CDR3 protein: ASTSEAYYGYT
V gene: TRBV7-8; J gene: TRBJ1-4; CDR3 protein: ASRAGQGPKREKLF
V gene: TRBV27; J gene: TRBJ2-2; CDR3 protein: ASSRASRLNTGELF
V gene: TRBV10-2; J gene: TRBJ1-4; CDR3 protein: ASRRTESNEKLF
V gene: TRBV7-8; J gene: TRBJ1-2; CDR3 protein: ASSRRGTGDPYGYT
V gene: TRBV9; J gene: TRBJ2-2; CDR3 protein: ASSPGWTTGELF
V gene: TRBV28; J gene: TRBJ2-1; CDR3 protein: ASSLAGDDNEQF
V gene: TRBV19; J gene: TRBJ2-4; CDR3 protein: ASSIEGSPLNIQY
V gene: TRBV7-7; J gene: TRBJ2-5; CDR3 protein: ASSLGLAGETEETQY
V gene: TRBV19; J gene: TRBJ1-1; CDR3 protein: ASSALGTGGTEAF
V gene: TRBV5-6; J gene: TRBJ2-1; CDR3 protein: ASSESGTVYNEQF
V gene: TRBV9; J gene: TRBJ1-2; CDR3 protein: ASSPRLGGSYGYT
V gene: TRBV4-2; J gene: TRBJ2-3; CDR3 protein: ASSRGVGGEGTDTQY
V gene: TRBV5-4; J gene: TRBJ1-4; CDR3 protein: ASRDRGEEKLF
V gene: TRBV7-9; J gene: TRBJ1-2; CDR3 protein: ASSLTTGVYGYT
V gene: TRBV6-1; J gene: TRBJ1-6; CDR3 protein: ASSDVKGPLH
V gene: TRBV19; J gene: TRBJ2-2; CDR3 protein: ASSIGVGRELF
V gene: TRBV7-3; J gene: TRBJ2-3; CDR3 protein: ASSLVPSGGAHTDTQY